The clone carrying this TCR beta chain was observed once. The germline CDR1 and CDR2 sequences are MNHEY and SVGAGI. CDR3 length: 14 residues. Between the trimmed V and J ends, which lost 0 bases and 2 bases, there was a span of 7 bases. The sample is drawn from a study of blood T cell repertoires in COVID-19. Method: immunoSEQ multiplex PCR; TCRdb's copy keeps in-frame clones and lacks some. This sample has 90,000 or so clones, with less than 75% found just once. The chain has TRBV6-5 and TRBJ2-5; a weak D match, TRBD2 (5 bases). The TCR originated in a woman between 55 and 75 years old in a cohort sampled during active or convalescent COVID-19. What was sequenced was peripheral blood. The chain's CDR3 is CASSYSPGQETQYF. The DNA of the CDR3 is TGTGCCAGCAGTTACTCACCGGGGCAAGAGACCCAGTACTTC.